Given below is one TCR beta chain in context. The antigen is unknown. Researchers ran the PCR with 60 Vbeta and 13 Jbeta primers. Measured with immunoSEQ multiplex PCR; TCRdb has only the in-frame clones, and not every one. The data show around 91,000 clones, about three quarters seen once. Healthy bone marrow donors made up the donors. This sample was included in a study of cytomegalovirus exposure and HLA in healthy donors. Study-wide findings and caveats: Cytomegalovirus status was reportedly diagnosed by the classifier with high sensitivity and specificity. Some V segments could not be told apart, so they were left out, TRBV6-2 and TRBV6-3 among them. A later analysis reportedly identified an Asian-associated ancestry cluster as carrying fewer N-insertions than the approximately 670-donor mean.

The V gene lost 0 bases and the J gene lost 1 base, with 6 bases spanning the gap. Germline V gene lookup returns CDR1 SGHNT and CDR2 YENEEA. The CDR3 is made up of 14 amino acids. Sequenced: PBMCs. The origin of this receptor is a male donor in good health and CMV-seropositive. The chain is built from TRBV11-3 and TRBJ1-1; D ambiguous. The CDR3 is CASSLEGTNTEAFF. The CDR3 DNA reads TGTGCCAGCAGCTTAGAGGGCACGAACACTGAAGCTTTCTTT.